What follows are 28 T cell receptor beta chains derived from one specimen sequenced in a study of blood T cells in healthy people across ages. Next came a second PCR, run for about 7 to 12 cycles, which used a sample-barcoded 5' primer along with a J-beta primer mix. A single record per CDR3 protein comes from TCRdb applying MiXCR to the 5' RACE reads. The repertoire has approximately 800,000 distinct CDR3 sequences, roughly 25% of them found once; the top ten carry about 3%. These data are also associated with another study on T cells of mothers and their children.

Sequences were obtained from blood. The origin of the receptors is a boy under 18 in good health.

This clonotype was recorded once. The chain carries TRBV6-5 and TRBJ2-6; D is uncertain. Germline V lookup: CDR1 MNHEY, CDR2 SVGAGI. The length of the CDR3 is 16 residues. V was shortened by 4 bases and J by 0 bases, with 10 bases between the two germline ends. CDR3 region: CASSSPRSSGANVLTF. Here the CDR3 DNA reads TGTGCCAGCAGTTCCCCCCGAAGCTCTGGGGCCAACGTCCTGACTTTC.

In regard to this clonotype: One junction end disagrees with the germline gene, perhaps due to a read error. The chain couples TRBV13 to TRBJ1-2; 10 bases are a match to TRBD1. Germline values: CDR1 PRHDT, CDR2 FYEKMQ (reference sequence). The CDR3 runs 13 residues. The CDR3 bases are TGTGCCGCATTTAACGGGACAGGGGACGGCTACGCCTTC. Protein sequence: CAAFNGTGDGYAF. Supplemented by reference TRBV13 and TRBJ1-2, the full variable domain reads AAGVIQSPRHLIKEKRETATLKCYPIPRHDTVYWYQQGPGQDPQFLISFYEKMQSDKGSIPDRFSAQQFSDYHSELNMSSLELGDSALYFCAAFNGTGDGYAFGSGTRLTVV.

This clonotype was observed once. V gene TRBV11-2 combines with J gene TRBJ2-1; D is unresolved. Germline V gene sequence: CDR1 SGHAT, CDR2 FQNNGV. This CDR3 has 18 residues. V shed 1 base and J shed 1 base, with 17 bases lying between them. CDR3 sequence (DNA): TGTGCCAGCAGCTTAGGGACCAGGTCGGCCCCATCCTACAATGAGCAGTTCTTC. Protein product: CASSLGTRSAPSYNEQFF.

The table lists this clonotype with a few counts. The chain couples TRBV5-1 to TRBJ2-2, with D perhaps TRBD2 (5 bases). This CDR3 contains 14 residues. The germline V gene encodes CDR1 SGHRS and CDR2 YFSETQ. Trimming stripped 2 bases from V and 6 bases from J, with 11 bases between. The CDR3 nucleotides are TGCGCCAGCAGCTTAGCTCCAGCGGCCGGGGAGCTGTTTTTT. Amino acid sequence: CASSLAPAAGELFF.

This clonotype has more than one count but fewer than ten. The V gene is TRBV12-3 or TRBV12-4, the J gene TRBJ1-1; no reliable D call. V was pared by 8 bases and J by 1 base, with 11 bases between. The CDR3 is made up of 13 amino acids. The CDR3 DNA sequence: TGTGCCAGCGACGCGGGCTGGAACACTGAAGCTTTCTTT. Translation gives CASDAGWNTEAFF.

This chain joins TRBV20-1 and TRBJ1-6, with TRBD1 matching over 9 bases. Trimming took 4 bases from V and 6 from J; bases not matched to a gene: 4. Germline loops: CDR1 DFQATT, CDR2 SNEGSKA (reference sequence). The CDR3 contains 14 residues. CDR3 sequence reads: CSAKKGQGNSPLHF. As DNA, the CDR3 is TGCAGTGCTAAAAAGGGACAGGGTAATTCACCCCTCCACTTT.

DNA for the CDR3: TGTGCTAGTGGTCGTCTTAGCGGGGGGGCCTACAATGAGCAGTTCTTC. This codes for CASGRLSGGAYNEQFF. This sequence joins TRBV12-5 and TRBJ2-1, with TRBD2 matching over 11 bases. The CDR3 has 16 residues. The J segment lost 2 bases and the V segment lost 5 bases, leaving 5 bases of the junction unmatched. CDR1 is LGHNT, CDR2 FRNRAP, per germline.

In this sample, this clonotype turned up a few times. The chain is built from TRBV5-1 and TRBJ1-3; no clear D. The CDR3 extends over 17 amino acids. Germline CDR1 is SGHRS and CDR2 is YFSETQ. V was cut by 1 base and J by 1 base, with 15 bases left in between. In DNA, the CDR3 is TGCGCCAGCAGCTTGACTTCAACGCCCTTATCTGGAAACACCATATATTTT. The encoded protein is CASSLTSTPLSGNTIYF.

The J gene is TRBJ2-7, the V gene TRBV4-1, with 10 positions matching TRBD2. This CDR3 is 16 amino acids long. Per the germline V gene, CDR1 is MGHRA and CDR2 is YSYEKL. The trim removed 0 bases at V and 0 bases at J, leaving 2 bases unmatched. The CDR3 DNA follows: TGCGCCAGCAGCCAAGAATCTAGCGGGAGCTCCTACGAGCAGTACTTC. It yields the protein CASSQESSGSSYEQYF.

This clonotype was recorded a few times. The CDR3 protein is CASSLLVGGGSEQFF. For the CDR3, the DNA is TGTGCCAGCAGTTTACTGGTGGGCGGGGGGAGCGAGCAGTTCTTC. V is TRBV12-3 or TRBV12-4 and J is TRBJ2-5, with 8 nucleotides matching TRBD2. The J call may be wrong; the DNA end is better matched by TRBJ2-1. The CDR3 contains 15 residues.

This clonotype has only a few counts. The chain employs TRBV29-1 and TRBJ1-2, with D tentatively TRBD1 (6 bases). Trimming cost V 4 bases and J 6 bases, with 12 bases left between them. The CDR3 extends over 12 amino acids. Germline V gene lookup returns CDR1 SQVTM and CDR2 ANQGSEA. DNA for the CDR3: TGCAGCGTTGCACAGGGTCTGGATGGCTACACCTTC. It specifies CSVAQGLDGYTF. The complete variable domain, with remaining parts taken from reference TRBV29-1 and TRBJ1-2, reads SAVISQKPSRDICQRGTSLTIQCQVDSQVTMMFWYRQQPGQSLTLIATANQGSEATYESGFVIDKFPISRPNLTFSTLTVSNMSPEDSSIYLCSVAQGLDGYTFGSGTRLTVV.

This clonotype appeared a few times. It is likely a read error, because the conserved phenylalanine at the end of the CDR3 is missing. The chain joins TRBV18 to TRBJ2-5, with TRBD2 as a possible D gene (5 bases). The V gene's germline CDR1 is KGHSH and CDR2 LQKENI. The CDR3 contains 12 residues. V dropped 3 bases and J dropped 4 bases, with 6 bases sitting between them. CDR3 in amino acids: CASSPAGETQYL. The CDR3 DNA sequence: TGTGCCAGCTCACCCGCGGGAGAGACCCAGTACCTC.

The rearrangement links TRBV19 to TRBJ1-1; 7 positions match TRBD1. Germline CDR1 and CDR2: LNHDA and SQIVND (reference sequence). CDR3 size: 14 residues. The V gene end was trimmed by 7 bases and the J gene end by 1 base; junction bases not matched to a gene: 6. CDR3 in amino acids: CASTHRGRNTEAFF. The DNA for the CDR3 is TGTGCCAGTACCCACAGGGGTCGGAACACTGAAGCTTTCTTT.

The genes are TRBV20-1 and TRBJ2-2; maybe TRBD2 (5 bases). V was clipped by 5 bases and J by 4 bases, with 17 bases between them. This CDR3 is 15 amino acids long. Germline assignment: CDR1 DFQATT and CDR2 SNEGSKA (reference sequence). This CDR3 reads CSAAQGGRATGELFF. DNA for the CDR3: TGCAGTGCTGCCCAAGGAGGAAGAGCCACCGGGGAGCTGTTTTTT.

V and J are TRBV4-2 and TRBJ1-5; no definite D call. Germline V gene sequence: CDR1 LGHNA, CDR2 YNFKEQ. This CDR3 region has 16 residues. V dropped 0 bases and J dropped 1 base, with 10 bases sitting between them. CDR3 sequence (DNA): TGTGCCAGCAGCCAAGACGCCGGCGGGAGCAATCAGCCCCAGCATTTT. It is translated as CASSQDAGGSNQPQHF.

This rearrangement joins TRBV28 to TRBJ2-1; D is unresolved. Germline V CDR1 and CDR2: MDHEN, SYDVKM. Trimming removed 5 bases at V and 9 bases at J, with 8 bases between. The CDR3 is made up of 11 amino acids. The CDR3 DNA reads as TGTGCCAGCAGTATTAAGACTGAGCAGTTCTTC. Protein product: CASSIKTEQFF.

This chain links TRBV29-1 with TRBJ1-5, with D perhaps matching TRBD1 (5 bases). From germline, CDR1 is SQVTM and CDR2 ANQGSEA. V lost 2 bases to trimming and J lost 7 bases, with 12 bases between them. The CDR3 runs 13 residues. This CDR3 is CSVEQAKGQPQHF. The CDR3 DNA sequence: TGCAGCGTTGAACAGGCCAAGGGGCAGCCCCAGCATTTT.

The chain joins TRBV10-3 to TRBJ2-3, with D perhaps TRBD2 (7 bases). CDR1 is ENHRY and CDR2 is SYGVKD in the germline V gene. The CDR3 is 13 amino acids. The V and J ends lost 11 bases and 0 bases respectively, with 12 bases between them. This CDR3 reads CALRGGSTDTQYF. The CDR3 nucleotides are TGTGCCCTGAGGGGGGGTAGCACAGATACGCAGTATTTT.

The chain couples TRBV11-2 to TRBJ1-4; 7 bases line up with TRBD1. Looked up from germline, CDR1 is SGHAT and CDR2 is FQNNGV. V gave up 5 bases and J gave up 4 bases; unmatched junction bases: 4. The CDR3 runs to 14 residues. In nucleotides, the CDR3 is TGTGCCAGCAGCCATGACAGGGTTAATGAAAAACTGTTTTTT. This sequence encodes CASSHDRVNEKLFF.

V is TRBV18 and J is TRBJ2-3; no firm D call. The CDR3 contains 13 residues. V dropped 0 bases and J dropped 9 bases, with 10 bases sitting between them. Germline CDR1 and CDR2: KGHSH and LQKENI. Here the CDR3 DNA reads TGTGCCAGCTCACCACCGGGGTATAGCACGCAGTATTTT. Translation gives CASSPPGYSTQYF.

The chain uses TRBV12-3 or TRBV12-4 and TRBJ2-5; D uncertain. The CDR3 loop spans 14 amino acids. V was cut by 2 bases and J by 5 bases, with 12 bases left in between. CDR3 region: CASSLRGPFETQYF. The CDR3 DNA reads TGTGCCAGCAGTTTAAGAGGACCATTTGAGACCCAGTACTTC.

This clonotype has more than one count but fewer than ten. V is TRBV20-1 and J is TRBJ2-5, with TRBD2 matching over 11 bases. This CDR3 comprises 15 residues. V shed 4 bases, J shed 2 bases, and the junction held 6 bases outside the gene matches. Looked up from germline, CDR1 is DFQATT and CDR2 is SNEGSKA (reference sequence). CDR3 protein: CSATQGLAEQETQYF. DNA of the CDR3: TGCAGTGCTACCCAGGGACTAGCGGAACAAGAGACCCAGTACTTC.

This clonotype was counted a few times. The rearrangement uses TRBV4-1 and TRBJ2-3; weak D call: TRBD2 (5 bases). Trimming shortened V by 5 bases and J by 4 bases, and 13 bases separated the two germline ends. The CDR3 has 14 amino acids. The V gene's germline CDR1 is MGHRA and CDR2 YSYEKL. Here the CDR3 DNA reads TGCGCCAGCAGCTTCGCGGGCTCCGCAGATACGCAGTATTTT. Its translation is CASSFAGSADTQYF.

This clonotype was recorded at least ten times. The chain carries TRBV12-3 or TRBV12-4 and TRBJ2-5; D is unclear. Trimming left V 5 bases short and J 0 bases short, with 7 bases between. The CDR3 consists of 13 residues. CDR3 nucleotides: TGTGCCAGCAGTCCCACGTACCAAGAGACCCAGTACTTC. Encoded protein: CASSPTYQETQYF.

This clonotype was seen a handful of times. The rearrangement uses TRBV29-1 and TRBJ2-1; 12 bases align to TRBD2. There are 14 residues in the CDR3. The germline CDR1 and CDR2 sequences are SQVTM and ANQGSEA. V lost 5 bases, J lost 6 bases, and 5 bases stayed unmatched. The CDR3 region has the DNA TGCAGCGTTTCCAGACTAGCGGGGGCCAATGAGCAGTTCTTC. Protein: CSVSRLAGANEQFF.

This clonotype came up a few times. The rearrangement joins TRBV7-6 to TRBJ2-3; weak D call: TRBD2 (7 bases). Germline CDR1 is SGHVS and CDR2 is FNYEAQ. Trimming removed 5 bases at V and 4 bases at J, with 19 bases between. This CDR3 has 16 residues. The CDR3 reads CASSPRGAGYSDTQYF. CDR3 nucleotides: TGTGCCAGCAGCCCTCGGGGGGCCGGGTACTCAGATACGCAGTATTTT.

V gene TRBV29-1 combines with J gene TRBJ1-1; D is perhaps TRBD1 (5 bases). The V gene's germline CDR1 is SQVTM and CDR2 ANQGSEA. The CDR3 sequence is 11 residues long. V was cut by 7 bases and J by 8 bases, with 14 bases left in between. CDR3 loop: CSAHDHREAFF. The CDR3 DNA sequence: TGCAGCGCCCACGACCACAGGGAAGCTTTCTTT.

The CDR3 bases are TGTGCCAGCTACTACCTGACAGGACAACTCTACAATGAGCAGTTCTTC. Amino acid sequence: CASYYLTGQLYNEQFF. The V and J genes are TRBV6-1 and TRBJ2-1; tentatively, D is TRBD1 (6 bases). Germline CDR1 MNHNS, CDR2 SASEGT. The CDR3 consists of 16 residues. V shed 8 bases and J shed 3 bases, with 20 bases lying between them.